These 14 T cell receptor beta chains originate from one sample sequenced in a study of Tregs in tolerant kidney transplant recipients. Profiling relied on immunoSEQ multiplex PCR, and the TCRdb table lists in-frame clones only, not all of them. In all, the sample yields about 52,000 clones. The sequencing here drew on CD4+ T cells from blood, taken before the transplant. The receptors stem from a human donor who received a combined kidney and bone marrow transplant.

Regarding this clone: The missing CDR3 end, 3 residues past where the read stops, is filled in from the germline J gene. The rearrangement uses TRBV19 and TRBJ2-1; D is ambiguous. Trimming shortened V by 6 bases and J by 0 bases, and 12 bases separated the two germline ends. This CDR3 comprises 15 residues. Germline V CDR1 and CDR2: LNHDA, SQIVND (reference sequence). The CDR3 sequence: CASRAGRSSYNEQFF. The DNA read from the CDR3 is TGTGCCAGTAGAGCTGGCAGGAGCTCCTACAATGAG.

Concerning this clone itself: Read sequence stops 3 residues before the CDR3 end, and the germline J gene provides the missing end. The chain uses TRBV20-1 and TRBJ1-2, with a tentative D call TRBD1 (5 bases). Germline CDR1 DFQATT, CDR2 SNEGSKA (reference sequence). The ends were cut back, 5 bases at V and 4 bases at J, with 14 bases in the middle. The CDR3 runs 13 residues. The CDR3 DNA, read in part, is TGCAGTGCTTCGACAGACGCTCGCTATGGC. It codes for CSASTDARYG. The complete CDR3 protein is CSASTDARYGYTF.

A remark on this clone: The sequenced fragment ends 3 residues before the CDR3 boundary, so the rest is inferred from the germline J gene. The chain combines TRBV6-2 or TRBV6-3 with TRBJ1-1; possibly TRBD1 for D (5 bases). The CDR3 sequence is 14 residues long. CDR1 and CDR2 (germline): MNHEY, SVGEGT. With 4 bases removed from V and 3 bases from J, the gap between germline ends came to 12 bases. The CDR3 bases that were read are TGTGCCAGCAGTTCGATTTCGACAGACACTGAA. Translation gives CASSSISTDTE. The CDR3 reads in full as CASSSISTDTEAFF.

Worth noting for this clone: The read finishes 3 residues shy of the CDR3 end, and the germline J gene is used to complete it. The V call is TRBV5-1, the J call TRBJ2-1; weak D call: TRBD1 (6 bases). Germline V CDR1 and CDR2: SGHRS, YFSETQ. This CDR3 has 13 amino acids. The V and J ends lost 4 bases and 3 bases respectively, with 8 bases between them. The CDR3 reads CASSMDSYNEQFF. Partial CDR3 DNA: TGCGCCAGCAGCATGGACAGCTACAATGAG.

Worth noting for this clone: The read finishes 3 residues shy of the CDR3 end, and the germline J gene is used to complete it. J is TRBJ2-7 and V is TRBV30; D not certain. This CDR3 has 13 amino acids. Trimming left V 3 bases short and J 2 bases short, with 11 bases between. Germline V gene sequence: CDR1 GTSNPN, CDR2 SVGIG (reference sequence). CDR3 residues: CAWRKRATYEQYF. CDR3 DNA, as far as it was read: TGTGCCTGGAGGAAAAGGGCCACCTACGAG. Complete variable domain (other parts from reference TRBV30 and TRBJ2-7): SQTIHQWPATLVQPVGSPLSLECTVEGTSNPNLYWYRQAAGRGLQLLFYSVGIGQISSEVPQNLSASRPQDRQFILSSKKLLLSDSGFYLCAWRKRATYEQYFGPGTRLTVT.

Details on this clone: Read sequence stops 3 residues before the CDR3 end, and the germline J gene provides the missing end. V usage is TRBV7-7 and J usage is TRBJ2-5; D not certain. The germline V and J ends were trimmed by 3 bases and 2 bases, with 7 bases remaining between them. The CDR3 loop spans 13 amino acids. Germline V CDR1 and CDR2: SSHAT, FNYEAQ (reference sequence). The CDR3 sequence is CASSLTTQETQYF. Partial CDR3 DNA: TGTGCCAGCAGCTTGACAACTCAAGAGACC.

About this clone itself: The missing CDR3 end, 3 residues past where the read stops, is filled in from the germline J gene. The J gene is TRBJ2-6, the V gene TRBV7-9; D might be TRBD2 (6 bases). This CDR3 is 15 amino acids long. Trimming took off 5 bases at V and 5 bases at J, with 13 bases between the two ends. The germline CDR1 and CDR2 sequences are SEHNR and FQNEAQ (reference sequence). Incomplete CDR3 DNA: TGTGCCAGCAGCCTTGGGGGGTCACGGGCCAACGTC. It yields the protein CASSLGGSRANV. The CDR3 in full is CASSLGGSRANVLTF. The full variable domain, rest sourced from reference TRBV7-9 and TRBJ2-6, is DTGVSQNPRHKITKRGQNVTFRCDPISEHNRLYWYRQTLGQGPEFLTYFQNEAQLEKSRLLSDRFSAERPKGSFSTLEIQRTEQGDSAMYLCASSLGGSRANVLTFGAGSRLTVL.

A word on this clone: From the germline J gene comes the end of the CDR3, since the read stops 3 residues before it. The rearrangement links TRBV2 to TRBJ2-2; 8 bases agree with TRBD1. Germline CDR1 is SNHLY and CDR2 is FYNNEI. This CDR3 has 14 residues. V lost 6 bases to trimming and J lost 5 bases; unmatched junction nucleotides: 5. CDR3 DNA, as far as it was read: TGTGCCAGCAGGGACAGGGCAGCAACCGGGGAG. Its protein product is CASRDRAATGE. The full-length CDR3 reads as CASRDRAATGELFF.

CDR3 sequence reads: CASTRTGDEKLFF. The CDR3 bases that were read are TGTGCCAGCACAAGGACAGGGGATGAAAAA. The chain combines TRBV2 with TRBJ1-4; TRBD1 agrees at 9 bases. Read data end 3 residues before the CDR3 end; the end is taken from the germline J gene. CDR1 and CDR2 (germline): SNHLY, FYNNEI. The V gene end was trimmed by 7 bases and the J gene end by 6 bases; junction bases not matched to a gene: 3. This CDR3 contains 13 residues.

Details on this clone: The CDR3 end lies 3 residues beyond the end of the read and is filled in from the germline J gene. J is TRBJ1-1 and V is TRBV5-1; TRBD1 is a possible D gene (6 bases). Deletions cut 7 bases from V and 4 bases from J, with 17 bases between. This CDR3 is 14 amino acids long. Germline lookup yields CDR1 SGHRS and CDR2 YFSETQ. CDR3 DNA, as far as it was read: TGCGCCAGCGAGGCGGACAGTCGCGGCACTGAA. Translating gives CASEADSRGTE. The whole CDR3 region reads CASEADSRGTEAFF.

Comment on this clone: The observed sequence ends 3 residues before the CDR3 terminus, with the missing tail filled in from the germline J gene. The chain uses TRBV6-2 or TRBV6-3 and TRBJ2-3, with TRBD2 matching 7 bases. Germline CDR1 is MNHEY and CDR2 is SVGEGT. The V and J ends lost 6 bases and 3 bases, in that order; junction bases with no gene match: 15. This CDR3 region has 17 residues. The CDR3 here is CASRPHGLGVATDTQYF. The CDR3 bases that were read are TGTGCCAGCAGGCCTCACGGACTAGGGGTGGCAACAGATACG.

About this clone itself: Coverage ceases 3 residues before the CDR3 finishes, and the germline J gene fills in the end. This chain links TRBV6-2 or TRBV6-3 with TRBJ1-2; D is undetermined. The V gene lost 5 bases and the J gene lost 5 bases, with 9 bases spanning the gap. CDR1 and CDR2 (germline): MNHEY, SVGEGT. There are 12 residues in the CDR3. CDR3 DNA, as far as it was read: TGTGCCAGCAGTCCCCAGTATTATGGC. It is translated as CASSPQYYG. The full CDR3 reads CASSPQYYGYTF.

Notes on this clone: The sequence runs out 3 residues before the end of the CDR3; the remainder is reconstructed from the germline J gene. This chain joins TRBV30 and TRBJ2-6, with D possibly being TRBD1 (5 bases). CDR1 and CDR2 from the germline V gene are GTSNPN and SVGIG (reference sequence). Trimming pared 3 bases from V and 0 bases from J, leaving 9 bases between. CDR3 length equals 15 residues. CDR3 region: CAWRGRSSGANVLTF. The part of the CDR3 DNA that was read is TGTGCCTGGAGGGGGCGATCCTCTGGGGCCAACGTC.

On this clone: The CDR3 is cut off 3 residues early in the read; its end comes from the germline J gene. The rearrangement uses TRBV7-9 and TRBJ1-2; 7 nucleotides line up with TRBD1. J gave up 7 bases and V 1 base, and 6 bases lay outside the gene matches. The CDR3 loop spans 14 amino acids. CDR1 SEHNR and CDR2 FQNEAQ come from the germline V gene (reference sequence). The DNA read from the CDR3 is TGTGCCAGCAGCTTAGGGTGGGGGGACAGTGGC. This codes for CASSLGWGDSG. The whole CDR3 sequence reads CASSLGWGDSGYTF.